This T cell receptor beta chain was captured in a study of blood T cell repertoires in COVID-19. J lost 10 bases, V lost 4 bases, and 7 bases had no gene match. Per the germline V gene, CDR1 is SGHRS and CDR2 is YFSETQ. CDR3 size: 13 residues. Original processing methods: Amplifying reference gene primers gave estimates of nucleated cell counts. Profiling relied on immunoSEQ multiplex PCR, and the TCRdb table lists in-frame clones only, not all of them. The V and J calls and clone size come from that table; D and trimming were worked out from the DNA. In the table there are around 300,000 clones, around 90% of which are singletons.

The rearrangement uses TRBV5-1 and TRBJ2-5; the match to TRBD2 covers 10 bases. This TCR derives from a woman aged 25 to 39 who had recovered from COVID-19. Material for sequencing was PBMCs or T cells enriched from blood (not recorded which). The CDR3 is CASSRTSGVGQYF. CDR3 nucleotide sequence: TGCGCCAGCAGCCGTACTAGCGGGGTAGGCCAGTACTTC.